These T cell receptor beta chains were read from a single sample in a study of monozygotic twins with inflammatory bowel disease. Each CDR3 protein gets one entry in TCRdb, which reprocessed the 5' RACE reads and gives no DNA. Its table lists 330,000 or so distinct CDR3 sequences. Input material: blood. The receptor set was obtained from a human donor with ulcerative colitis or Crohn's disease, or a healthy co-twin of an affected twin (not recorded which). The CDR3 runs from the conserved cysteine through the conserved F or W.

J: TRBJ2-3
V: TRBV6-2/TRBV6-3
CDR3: CASTLDRGWADTQYF

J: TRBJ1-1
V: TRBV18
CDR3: CASSPPNRLNTEAFF

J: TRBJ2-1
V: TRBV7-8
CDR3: CASSAKGSLYNEQFF

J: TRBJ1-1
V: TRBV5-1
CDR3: CASSEGQGRFTEAFF

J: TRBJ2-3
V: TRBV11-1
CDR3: CASSSLRRGPEDPADTQYF

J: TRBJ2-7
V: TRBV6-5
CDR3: CASSYSKAATPYEQYF

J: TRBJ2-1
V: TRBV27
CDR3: CASSPQMSSSYNEQFF

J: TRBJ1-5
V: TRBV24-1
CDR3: CATSDRIGTDSNQPQHF

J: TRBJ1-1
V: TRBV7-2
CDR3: CASSPDPEGKTFF

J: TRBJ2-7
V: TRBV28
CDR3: CASSTGRDRGRYEQYF

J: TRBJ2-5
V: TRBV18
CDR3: CASSPLNLRGQGGRETQYF

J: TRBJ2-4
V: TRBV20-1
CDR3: CSARDSFEGQAKNIQYF

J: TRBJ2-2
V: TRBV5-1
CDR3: CASSLETGSSTGELFF

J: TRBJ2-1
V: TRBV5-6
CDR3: CASSLGFVGWSSYNEQFF

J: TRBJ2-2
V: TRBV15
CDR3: CATSSGTSGSSELFF

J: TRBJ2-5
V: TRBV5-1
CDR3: CASSLADRRGETQYF

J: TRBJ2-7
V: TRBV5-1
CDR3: CASSGSSGSFEQYF

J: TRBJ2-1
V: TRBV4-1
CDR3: CASRLLSSSYNEQFF

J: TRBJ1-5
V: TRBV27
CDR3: CASSFRQPNQPQHF

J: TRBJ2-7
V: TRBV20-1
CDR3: CSARVLGQGGYEQYF

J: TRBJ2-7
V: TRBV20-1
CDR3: CSAIHRDPYEQYF

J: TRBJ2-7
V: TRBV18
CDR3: CASSPIKGDEQYF

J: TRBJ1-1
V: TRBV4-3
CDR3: CASSRMVDGNTEAFF

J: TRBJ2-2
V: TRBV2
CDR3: CASRQGALNTGELFF

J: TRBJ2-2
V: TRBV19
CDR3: CASSSPGELFF

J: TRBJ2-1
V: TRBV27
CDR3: CASRPMTSAYNEQFF